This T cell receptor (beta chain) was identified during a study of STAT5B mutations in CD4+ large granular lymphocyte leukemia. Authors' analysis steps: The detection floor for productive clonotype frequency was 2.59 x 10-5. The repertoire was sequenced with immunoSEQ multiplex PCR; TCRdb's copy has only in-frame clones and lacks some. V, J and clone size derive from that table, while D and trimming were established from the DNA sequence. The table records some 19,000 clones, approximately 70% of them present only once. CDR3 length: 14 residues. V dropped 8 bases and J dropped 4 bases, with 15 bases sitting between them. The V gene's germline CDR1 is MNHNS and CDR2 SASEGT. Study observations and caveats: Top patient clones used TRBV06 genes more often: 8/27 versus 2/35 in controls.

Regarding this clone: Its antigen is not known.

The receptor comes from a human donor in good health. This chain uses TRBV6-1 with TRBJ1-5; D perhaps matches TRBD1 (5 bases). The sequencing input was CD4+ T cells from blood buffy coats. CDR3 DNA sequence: TGTGCCAGCTCCGGGACCCAACCTAATCAGCCCCAGCATTTT. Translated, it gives CASSGTQPNQPQHF.